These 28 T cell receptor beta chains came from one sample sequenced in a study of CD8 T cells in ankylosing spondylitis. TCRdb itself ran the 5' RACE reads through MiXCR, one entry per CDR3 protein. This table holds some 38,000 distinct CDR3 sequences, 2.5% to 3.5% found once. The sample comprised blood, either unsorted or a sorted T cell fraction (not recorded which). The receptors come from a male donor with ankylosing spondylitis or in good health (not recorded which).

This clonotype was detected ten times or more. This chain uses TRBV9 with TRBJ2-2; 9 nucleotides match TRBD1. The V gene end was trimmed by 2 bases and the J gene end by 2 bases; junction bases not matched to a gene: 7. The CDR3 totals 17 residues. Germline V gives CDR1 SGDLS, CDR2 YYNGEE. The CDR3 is CASSVLDRGKNTGELFF. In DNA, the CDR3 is TGTGCCAGCAGCGTGCTAGACAGGGGGAAAAACACCGGGGAGCTGTTTTTT.

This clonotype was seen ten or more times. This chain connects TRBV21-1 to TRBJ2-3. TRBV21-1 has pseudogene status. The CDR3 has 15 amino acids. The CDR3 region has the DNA TGTGCCAGCAGCAAAGTACAGTCTAGCACAGATACGCAGTATTTT. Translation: CASSKVQSSTDTQYF.

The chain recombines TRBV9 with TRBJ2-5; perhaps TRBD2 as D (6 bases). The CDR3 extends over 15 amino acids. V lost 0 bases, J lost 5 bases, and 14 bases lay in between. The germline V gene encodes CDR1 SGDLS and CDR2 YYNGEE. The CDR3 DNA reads TGTGCCAGCAGCGTAGGGACTACTTCTGGGGAGACCCAGTACTTC. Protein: CASSVGTTSGETQYF. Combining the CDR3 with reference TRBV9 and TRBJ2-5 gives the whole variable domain DSGVTQTPKHLITATGQRVTLRCSPRSGDLSVYWYQQSLDQGLQFLIQYYNGEERAKGNILERFSAQQFPDLHSELNLSSLELGDSALYFCASSVGTTSGETQYFGPGTRLLVL.

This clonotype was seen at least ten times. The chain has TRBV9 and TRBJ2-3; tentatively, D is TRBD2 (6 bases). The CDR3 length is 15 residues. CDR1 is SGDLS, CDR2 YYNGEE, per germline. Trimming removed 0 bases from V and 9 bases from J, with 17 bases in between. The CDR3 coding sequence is TGTGCCAGCAGCGTAGCTGGGGAGGCCTCAGGCACGCAGTATTTT. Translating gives CASSVAGEASGTQYF. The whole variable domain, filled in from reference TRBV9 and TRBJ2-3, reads DSGVTQTPKHLITATGQRVTLRCSPRSGDLSVYWYQQSLDQGLQFLIQYYNGEERAKGNILERFSAQQFPDLHSELNLSSLELGDSALYFCASSVAGEASGTQYFGPGTRLTVL.

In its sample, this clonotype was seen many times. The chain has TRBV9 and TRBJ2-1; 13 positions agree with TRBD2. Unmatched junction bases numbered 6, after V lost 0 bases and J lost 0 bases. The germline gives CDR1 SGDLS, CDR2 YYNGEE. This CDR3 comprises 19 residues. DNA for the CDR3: TGTGCCAGCAGCGTAGCCCCGGGACTAGCGGGGATCTCCTACAATGAGCAGTTCTTC. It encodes CASSVAPGLAGISYNEQFF. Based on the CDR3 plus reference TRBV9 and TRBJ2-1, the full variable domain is DSGVTQTPKHLITATGQRVTLRCSPRSGDLSVYWYQQSLDQGLQFLIQYYNGEERAKGNILERFSAQQFPDLHSELNLSSLELGDSALYFCASSVAPGLAGISYNEQFFGPGTRLTVL.

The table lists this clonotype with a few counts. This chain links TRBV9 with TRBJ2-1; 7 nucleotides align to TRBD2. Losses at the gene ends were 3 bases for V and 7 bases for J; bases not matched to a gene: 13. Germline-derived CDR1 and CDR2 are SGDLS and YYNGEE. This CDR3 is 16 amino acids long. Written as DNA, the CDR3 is TGTGCCAGCAGCGCGAGGGCGGGAGTGCTAATAAATGAGCAGTTCTTC. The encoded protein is CASSARAGVLINEQFF.

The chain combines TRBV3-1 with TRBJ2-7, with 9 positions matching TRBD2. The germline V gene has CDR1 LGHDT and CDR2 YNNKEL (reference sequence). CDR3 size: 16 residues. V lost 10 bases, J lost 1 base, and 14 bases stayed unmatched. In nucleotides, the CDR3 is TGTGCCACCACCAAGCAGGGACTAGCAGCTTCCTACGAGCAGTACGTC. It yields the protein CATTKQGLAASYEQYV.

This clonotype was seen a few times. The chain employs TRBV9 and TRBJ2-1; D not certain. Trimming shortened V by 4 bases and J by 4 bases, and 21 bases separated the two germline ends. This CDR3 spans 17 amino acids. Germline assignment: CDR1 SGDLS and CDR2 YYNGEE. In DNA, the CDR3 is TGTGCCAGCAGCCCCTCCCGAACCGCCACCAGTTACAATGAGCAGTTCTTC. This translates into CASSPSRTATSYNEQFF.

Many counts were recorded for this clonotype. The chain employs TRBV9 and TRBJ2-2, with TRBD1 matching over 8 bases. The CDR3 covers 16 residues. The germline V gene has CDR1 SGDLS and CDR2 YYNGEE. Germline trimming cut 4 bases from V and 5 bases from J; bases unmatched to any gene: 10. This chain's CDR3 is CASSTRQGLITGELFF. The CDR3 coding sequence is TGTGCCAGCAGCACCCGACAGGGGCTTATAACCGGGGAGCTGTTTTTT.

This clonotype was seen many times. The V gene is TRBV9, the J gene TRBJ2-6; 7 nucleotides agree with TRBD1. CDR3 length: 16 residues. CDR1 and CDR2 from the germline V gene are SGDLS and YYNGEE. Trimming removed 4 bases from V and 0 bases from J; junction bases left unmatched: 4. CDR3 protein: CASSMGQSSGANVLTF. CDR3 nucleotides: TGTGCCAGCAGCATGGGACAGAGCTCTGGGGCCAACGTCCTGACTTTC.

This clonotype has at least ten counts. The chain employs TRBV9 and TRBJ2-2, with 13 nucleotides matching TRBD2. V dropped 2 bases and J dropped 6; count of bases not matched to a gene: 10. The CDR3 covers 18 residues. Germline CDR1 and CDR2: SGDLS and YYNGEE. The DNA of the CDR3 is TGTGCCAGCAGCGTTGGACTAGCGGGAGAAGGCCGGGCCGGGGAGCTGTTTTTT. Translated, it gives CASSVGLAGEGRAGELFF.

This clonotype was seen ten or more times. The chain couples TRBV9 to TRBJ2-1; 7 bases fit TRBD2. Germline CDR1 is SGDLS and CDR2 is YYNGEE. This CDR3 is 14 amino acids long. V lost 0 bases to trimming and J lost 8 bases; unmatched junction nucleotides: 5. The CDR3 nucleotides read TGTGCCAGCAGCGTAGACGGGAGGATCGATGAGCAGTTCTTC. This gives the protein CASSVDGRIDEQFF.

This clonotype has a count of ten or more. DNA of the CDR3: TGTGCCAGCAGCGTAGAGGGCAGGGAAGAGACCCAGTACTTC. It is translated as CASSVEGREETQYF. The chain couples TRBV9 to TRBJ2-5; a weak D match, TRBD1 (5 bases). The ends were cut back, 0 bases at V and 3 bases at J, with 9 bases in the middle. The CDR3 sequence is 14 residues long. CDR1 SGDLS and CDR2 YYNGEE come from the germline V gene.

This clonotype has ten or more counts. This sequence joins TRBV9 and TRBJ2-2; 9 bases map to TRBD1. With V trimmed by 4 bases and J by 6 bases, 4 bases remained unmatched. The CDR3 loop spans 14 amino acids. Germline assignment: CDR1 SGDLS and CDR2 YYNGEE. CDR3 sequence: CASSPRQGAGELFF. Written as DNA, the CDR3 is TGTGCCAGCAGCCCTAGACAGGGGGCCGGGGAGCTGTTTTTT.

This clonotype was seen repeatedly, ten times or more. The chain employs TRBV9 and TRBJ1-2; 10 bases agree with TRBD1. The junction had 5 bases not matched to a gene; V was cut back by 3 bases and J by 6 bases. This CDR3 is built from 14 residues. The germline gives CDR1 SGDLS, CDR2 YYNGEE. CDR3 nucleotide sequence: TGTGCCAGCAGCGCGACGGGACAGGGGAATGGCTACACCTTC. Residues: CASSATGQGNGYTF.

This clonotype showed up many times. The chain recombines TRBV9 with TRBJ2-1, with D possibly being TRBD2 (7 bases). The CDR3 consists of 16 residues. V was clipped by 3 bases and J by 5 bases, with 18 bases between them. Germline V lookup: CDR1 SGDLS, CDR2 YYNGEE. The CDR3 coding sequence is TGTGCCAGCAGCGCCGGTAGGGGGGGGCTTCACAATGAGCAGTTCTTC. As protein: CASSAGRGGLHNEQFF.

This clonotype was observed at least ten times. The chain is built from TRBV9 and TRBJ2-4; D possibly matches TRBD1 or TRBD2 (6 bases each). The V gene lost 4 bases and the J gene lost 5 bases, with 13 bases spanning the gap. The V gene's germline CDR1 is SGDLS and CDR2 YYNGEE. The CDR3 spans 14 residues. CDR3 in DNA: TGTGCCAGCAGCATAGGGGGAGGAGAAAACATTCAGTACTTC. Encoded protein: CASSIGGGENIQYF.

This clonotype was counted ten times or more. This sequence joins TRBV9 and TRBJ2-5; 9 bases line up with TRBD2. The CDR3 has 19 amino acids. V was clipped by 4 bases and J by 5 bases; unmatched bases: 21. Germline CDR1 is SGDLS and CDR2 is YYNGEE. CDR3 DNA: TGTGCCAGCAGCCCCAGAGAAGAGCGGGAGGCGGGGGGTATGGAGACCCAGTACTTC. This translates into CASSPREEREAGGMETQYF.

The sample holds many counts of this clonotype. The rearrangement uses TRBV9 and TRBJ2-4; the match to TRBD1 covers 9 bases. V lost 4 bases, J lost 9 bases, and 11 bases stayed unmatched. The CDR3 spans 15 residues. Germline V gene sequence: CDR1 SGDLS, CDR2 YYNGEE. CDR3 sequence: CASSPGTGGGSIQYF. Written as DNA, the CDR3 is TGTGCCAGCAGCCCCGGAACAGGGGGCGGGAGCATTCAGTACTTC.

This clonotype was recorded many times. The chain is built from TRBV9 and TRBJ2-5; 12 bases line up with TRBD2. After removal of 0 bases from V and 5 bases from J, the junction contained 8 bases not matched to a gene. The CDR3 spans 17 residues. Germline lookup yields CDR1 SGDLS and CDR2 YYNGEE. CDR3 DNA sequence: TGTGCCAGCAGCGTAGCCCCACTAGCGGGGGGAGTGGAGACCCAGTACTTC. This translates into CASSVAPLAGGVETQYF.

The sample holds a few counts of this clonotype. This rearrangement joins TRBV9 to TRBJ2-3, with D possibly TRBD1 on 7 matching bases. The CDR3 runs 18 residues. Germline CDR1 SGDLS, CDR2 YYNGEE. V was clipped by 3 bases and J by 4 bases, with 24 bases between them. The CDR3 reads CASSAAPLDRDFADTQYF. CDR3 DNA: TGTGCCAGCAGCGCAGCCCCTCTCGACAGGGACTTTGCAGATACGCAGTATTTT.

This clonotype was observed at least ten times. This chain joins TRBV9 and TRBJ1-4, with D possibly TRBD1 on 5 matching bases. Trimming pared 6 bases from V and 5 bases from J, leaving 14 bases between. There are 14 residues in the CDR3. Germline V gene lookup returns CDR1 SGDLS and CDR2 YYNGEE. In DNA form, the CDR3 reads TGTGCCAGCAATCTGGACGGGGGGAATGAAAAACTGTTTTTT. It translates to CASNLDGGNEKLFF.

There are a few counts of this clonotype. The CDR3 reads CAGNRQDTDTQYF. CDR3 DNA: TGTGCCGGGAACCGACAGGACACAGATACGCAGTATTTT. The gene calls are TRBV9 and TRBJ2-3; D perhaps matches TRBD1 (6 bases). V lost 10 bases and J lost 2, with 14 bases in between. CDR3 size: 13 residues. Germline CDR1 SGDLS, CDR2 YYNGEE.

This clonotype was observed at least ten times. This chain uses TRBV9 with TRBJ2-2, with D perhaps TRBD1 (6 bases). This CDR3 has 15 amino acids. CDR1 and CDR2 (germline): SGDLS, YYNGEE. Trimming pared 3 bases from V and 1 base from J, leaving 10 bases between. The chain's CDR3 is CASSAWTENTGELFF. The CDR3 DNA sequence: TGTGCCAGCAGCGCTTGGACAGAGAACACCGGGGAGCTGTTTTTT. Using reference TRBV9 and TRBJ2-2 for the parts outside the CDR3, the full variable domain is DSGVTQTPKHLITATGQRVTLRCSPRSGDLSVYWYQQSLDQGLQFLIQYYNGEERAKGNILERFSAQQFPDLHSELNLSSLELGDSALYFCASSAWTENTGELFFGEGSRLTVL.

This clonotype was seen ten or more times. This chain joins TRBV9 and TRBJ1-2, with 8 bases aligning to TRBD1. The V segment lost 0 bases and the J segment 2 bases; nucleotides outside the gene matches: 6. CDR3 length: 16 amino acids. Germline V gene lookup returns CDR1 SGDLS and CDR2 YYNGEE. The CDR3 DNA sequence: TGTGCCAGCAGCGTAGATGGGCAGGGGGCCAACTATGGCTACACCTTC. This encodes CASSVDGQGANYGYTF. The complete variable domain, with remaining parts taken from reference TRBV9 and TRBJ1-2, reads DSGVTQTPKHLITATGQRVTLRCSPRSGDLSVYWYQQSLDQGLQFLIQYYNGEERAKGNILERFSAQQFPDLHSELNLSSLELGDSALYFCASSVDGQGANYGYTFGSGTRLTVV.

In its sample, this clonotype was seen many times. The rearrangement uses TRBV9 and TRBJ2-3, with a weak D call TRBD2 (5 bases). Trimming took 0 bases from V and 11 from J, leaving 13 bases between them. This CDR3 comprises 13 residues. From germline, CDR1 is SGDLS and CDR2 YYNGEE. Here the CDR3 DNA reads TGTGCCAGCAGCGTAGCTGGCGTTAGCGAGCAGTATTTT. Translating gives CASSVAGVSEQYF.

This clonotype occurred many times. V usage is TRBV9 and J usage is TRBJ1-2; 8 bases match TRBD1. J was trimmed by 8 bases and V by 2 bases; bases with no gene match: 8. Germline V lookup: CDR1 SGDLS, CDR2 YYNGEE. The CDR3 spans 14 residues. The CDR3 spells CASSVETGGRGYTF. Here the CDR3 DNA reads TGTGCCAGCAGCGTTGAAACAGGGGGTCGCGGCTACACCTTC.

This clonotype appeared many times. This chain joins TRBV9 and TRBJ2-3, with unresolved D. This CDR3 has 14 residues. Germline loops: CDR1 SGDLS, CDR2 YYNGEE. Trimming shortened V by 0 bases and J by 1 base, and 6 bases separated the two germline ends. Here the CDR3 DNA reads TGTGCCAGCAGCGTAGACAGCGGCACAGATACGCAGTATTTT. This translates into CASSVDSGTDTQYF.